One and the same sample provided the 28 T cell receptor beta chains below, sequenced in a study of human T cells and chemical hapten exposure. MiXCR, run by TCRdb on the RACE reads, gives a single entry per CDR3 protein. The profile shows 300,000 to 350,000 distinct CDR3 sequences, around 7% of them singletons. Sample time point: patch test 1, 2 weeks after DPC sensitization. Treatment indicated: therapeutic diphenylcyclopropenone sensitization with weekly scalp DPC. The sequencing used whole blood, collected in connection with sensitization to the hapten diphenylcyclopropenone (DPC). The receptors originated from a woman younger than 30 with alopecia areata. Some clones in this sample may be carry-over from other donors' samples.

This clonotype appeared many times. CDR3 sequence reads: CASSSAGTSGVTDTQYF. The CDR3 DNA follows: TGCGCCAGCAGCTCGGCCGGGACTAGCGGGGTAACAGATACGCAGTATTTT. The chain combines TRBV5-1 with TRBJ2-3, with TRBD2 matching over 13 bases. Germline V lookup: CDR1 SGHRS, CDR2 YFSETQ. The CDR3 loop spans 17 amino acids. V lost 3 bases and J lost 3; bases outside the gene matches: 7.

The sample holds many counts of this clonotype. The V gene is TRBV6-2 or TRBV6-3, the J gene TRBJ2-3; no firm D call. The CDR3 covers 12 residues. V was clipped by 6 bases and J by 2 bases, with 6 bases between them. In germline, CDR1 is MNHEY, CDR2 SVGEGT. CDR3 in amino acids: CASRPDTDTQYF. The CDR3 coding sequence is TGTGCCAGCAGACCGGACACAGATACGCAGTATTTT.

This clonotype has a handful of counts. In DNA, the CDR3 is TGTGCCAGCAGCCAAGATGGCAGGGTGCAGACCCAGTACTTC. Protein sequence: CASSQDGRVQTQYF. The V call is TRBV14, the J call TRBJ2-5; D may be TRBD1 (5 bases). V gave up 0 bases and J gave up 6 bases, with 11 bases separating them. The germline gives CDR1 SGHDN, CDR2 FVKESK. The CDR3 consists of 14 residues.

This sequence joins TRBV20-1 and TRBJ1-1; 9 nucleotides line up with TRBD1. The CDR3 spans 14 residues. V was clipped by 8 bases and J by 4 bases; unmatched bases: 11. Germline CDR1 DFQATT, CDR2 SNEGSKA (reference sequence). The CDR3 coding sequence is TGCAGTCCCAGGCTTCAGACAGGGGGCACTGAAGCTTTCTTT. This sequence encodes CSPRLQTGGTEAFF.

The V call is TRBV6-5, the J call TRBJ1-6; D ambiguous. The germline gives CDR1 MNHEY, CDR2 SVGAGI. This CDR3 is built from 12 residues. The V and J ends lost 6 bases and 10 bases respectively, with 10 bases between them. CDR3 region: CASRLAGSPLHF. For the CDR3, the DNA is TGTGCCAGCAGGCTAGCGGGGTCACCCCTCCACTTT.

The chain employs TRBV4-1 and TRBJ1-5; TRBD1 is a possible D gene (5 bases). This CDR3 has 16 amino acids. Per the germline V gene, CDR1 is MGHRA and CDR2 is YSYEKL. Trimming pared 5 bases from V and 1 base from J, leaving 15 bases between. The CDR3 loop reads CASSSVWDGSNQPQHF. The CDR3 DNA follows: TGCGCCAGCAGCTCTGTGTGGGACGGCAGCAATCAGCCCCAGCATTTT.

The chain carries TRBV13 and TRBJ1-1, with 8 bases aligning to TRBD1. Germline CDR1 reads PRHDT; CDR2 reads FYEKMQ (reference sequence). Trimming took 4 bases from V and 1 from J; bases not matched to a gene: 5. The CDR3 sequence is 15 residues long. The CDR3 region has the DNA TGTGCCAGCAGCTCCTTGGACAGGGAGAACACTGAAGCTTTCTTT. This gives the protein CASSSLDRENTEAFF.

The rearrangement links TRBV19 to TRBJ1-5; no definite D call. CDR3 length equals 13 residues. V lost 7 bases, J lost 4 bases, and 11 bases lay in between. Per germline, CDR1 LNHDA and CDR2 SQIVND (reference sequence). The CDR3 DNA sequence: TGTGCCAGTAAAGGCCCCCGGAATCAGCCCCAGCATTTT. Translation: CASKGPRNQPQHF.

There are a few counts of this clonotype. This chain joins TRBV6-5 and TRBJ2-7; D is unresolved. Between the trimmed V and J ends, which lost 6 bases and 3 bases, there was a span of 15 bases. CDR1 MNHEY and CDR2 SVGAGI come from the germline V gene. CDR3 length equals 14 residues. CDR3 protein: CASRPALPFYEQYF. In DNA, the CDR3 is TGTGCCAGCAGACCGGCGCTCCCGTTCTACGAGCAGTACTTC.

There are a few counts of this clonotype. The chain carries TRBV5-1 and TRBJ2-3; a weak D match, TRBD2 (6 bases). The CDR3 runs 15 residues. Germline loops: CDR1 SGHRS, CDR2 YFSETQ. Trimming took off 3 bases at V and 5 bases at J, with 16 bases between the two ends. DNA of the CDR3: TGCGCCAGCAGCTCGTTCGCGGGGAGGATAGATACGCAGTATTTT. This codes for CASSSFAGRIDTQYF.

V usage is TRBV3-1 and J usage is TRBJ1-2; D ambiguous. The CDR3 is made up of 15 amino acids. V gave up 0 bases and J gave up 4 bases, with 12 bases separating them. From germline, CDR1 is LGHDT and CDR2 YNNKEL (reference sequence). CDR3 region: CASSQDGGPGYGYTF. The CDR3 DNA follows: TGTGCCAGCAGCCAAGACGGTGGGCCGGGCTATGGCTACACCTTC.

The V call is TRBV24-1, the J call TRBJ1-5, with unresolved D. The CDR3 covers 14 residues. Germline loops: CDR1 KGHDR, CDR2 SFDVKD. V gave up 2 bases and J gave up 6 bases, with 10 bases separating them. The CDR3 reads CATSDYEEGQPQHF. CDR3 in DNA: TGTGCCACCAGTGATTATGAGGAGGGTCAGCCCCAGCATTTT.

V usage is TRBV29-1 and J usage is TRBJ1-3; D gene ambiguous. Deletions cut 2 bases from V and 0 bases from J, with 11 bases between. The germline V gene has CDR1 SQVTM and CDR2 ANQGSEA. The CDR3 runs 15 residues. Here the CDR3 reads CSVERLPDSGNTIYF. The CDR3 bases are TGCAGCGTTGAACGACTCCCAGACTCTGGAAACACCATATATTTT. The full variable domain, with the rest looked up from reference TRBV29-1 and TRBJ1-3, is SAVISQKPSRDICQRGTSLTIQCQVDSQVTMMFWYRQQPGQSLTLIATANQGSEATYESGFVIDKFPISRPNLTFSTLTVSNMSPEDSSIYLCSVERLPDSGNTIYFGEGSWLTVV.

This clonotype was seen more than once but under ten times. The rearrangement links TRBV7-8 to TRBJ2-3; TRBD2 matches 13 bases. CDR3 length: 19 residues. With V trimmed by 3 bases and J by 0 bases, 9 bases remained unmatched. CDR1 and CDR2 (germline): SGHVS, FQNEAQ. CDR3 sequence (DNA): TGTGCCAGCAGCTTTACCGGGACTAGCGGGGCCTCTAGCACAGATACGCAGTATTTT. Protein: CASSFTGTSGASSTDTQYF. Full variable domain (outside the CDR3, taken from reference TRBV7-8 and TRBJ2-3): GAGVSQSPRYKVAKRGQDVALRCDPISGHVSLFWYQQALGQGPEFLTYFQNEAQLDKSGLPSDRFFAERPEGSVSTLKIQRTQQEDSAVYLCASSFTGTSGASSTDTQYFGPGTRLTVL.

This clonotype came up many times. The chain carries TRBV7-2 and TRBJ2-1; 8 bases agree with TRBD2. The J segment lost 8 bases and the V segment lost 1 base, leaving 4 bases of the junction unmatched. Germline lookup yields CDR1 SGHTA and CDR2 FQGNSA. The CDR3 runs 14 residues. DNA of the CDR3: TGTGCCAGCAGCTTAGATCCGGGGGGGCATGAGCAGTTCTTC. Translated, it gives CASSLDPGGHEQFF.

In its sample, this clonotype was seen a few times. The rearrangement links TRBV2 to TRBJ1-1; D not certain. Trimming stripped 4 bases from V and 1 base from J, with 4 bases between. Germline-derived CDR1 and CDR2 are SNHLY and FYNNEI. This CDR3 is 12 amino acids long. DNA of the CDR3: TGTGCCAGCAGTGTCGAGAACACTGAAGCTTTCTTT. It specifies CASSVENTEAFF.

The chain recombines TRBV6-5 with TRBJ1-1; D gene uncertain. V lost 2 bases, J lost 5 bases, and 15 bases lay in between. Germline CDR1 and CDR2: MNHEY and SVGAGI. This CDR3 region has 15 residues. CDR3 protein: CASSYLLGVGTEAFF. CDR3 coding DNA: TGTGCCAGCAGTTACCTTCTGGGTGTAGGGACTGAAGCTTTCTTT.

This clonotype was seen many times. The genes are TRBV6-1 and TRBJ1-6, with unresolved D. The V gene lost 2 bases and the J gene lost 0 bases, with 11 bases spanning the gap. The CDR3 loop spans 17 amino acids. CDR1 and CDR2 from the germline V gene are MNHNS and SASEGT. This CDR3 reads CASSERGPSSYNSPLHF. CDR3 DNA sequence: TGTGCCAGCAGTGAACGTGGCCCGAGCTCCTATAATTCACCCCTCCACTTT.

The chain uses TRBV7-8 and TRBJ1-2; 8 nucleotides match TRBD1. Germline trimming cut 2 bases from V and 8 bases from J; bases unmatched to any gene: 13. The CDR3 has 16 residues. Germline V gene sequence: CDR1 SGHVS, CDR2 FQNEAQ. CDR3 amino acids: CASSLSLAGGSLGYTF. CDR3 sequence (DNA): TGTGCCAGCAGCTTAAGTCTCGCAGGGGGCAGCCTCGGCTACACCTTC.

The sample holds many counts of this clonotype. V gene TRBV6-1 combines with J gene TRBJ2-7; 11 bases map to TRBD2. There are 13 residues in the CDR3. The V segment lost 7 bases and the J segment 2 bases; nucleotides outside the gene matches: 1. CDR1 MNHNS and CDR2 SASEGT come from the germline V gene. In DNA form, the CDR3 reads TGTGCCAGCAAACTAGCGGGGGCCTACGAGCAGTACTTC. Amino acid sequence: CASKLAGAYEQYF.

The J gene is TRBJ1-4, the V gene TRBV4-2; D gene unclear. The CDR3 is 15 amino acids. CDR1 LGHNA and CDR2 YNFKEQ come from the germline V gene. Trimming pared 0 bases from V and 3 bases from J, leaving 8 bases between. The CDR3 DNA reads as TGTGCCAGCAGCCAAGACCGGGGATCTAATGAAAAACTGTTTTTT. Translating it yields CASSQDRGSNEKLFF.

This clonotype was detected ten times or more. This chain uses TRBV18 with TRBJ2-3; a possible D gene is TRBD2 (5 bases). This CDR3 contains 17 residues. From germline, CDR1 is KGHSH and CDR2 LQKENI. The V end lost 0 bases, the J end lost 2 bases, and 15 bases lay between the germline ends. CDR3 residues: CASSPPVGGPNTDTQYF. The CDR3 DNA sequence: TGTGCCAGCTCACCACCAGTAGGCGGGCCCAACACAGATACGCAGTATTTT.

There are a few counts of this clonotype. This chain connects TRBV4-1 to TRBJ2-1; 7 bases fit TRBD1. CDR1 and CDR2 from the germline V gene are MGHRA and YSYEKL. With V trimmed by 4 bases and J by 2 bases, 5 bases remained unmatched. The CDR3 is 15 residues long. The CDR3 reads CASSPSGTAYNEQFF. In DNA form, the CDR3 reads TGCGCCAGCAGCCCCTCCGGGACAGCCTACAATGAGCAGTTCTTC.

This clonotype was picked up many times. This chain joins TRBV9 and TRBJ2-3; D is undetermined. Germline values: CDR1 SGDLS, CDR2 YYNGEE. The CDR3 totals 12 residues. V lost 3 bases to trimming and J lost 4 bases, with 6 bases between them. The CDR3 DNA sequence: TGTGCCAGCAGCGCGAGTGCAGATACGCAGTATTTT. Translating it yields CASSASADTQYF.

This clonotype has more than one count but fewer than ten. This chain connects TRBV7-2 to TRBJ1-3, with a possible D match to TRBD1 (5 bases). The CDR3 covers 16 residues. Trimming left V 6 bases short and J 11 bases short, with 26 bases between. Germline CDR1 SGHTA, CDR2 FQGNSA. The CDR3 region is CASRRRVWEGKGSIYF. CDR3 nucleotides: TGTGCCAGCAGGAGAAGAGTGTGGGAGGGGAAAGGGTCCATATATTTT.

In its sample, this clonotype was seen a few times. Here the CDR3 DNA reads TGTGCCAGCAGTTTAAGGAAAACTTATCAGCCCCAGCATTTT. The encoded protein is CASSLRKTYQPQHF. This sequence joins TRBV12-3 or TRBV12-4 and TRBJ1-5; unclear D gene. The CDR3 is 14 residues long. Trimming cost V 2 bases and J 5 bases, with 10 bases left between them.

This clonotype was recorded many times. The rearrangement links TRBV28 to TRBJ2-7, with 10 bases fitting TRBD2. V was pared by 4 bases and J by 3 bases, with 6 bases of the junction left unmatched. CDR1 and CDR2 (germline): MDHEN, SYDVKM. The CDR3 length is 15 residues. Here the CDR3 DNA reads TGTGCCAGCAGTTCACTAGCGGGATCGCACTACGAGCAGTACTTC. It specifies CASSSLAGSHYEQYF.

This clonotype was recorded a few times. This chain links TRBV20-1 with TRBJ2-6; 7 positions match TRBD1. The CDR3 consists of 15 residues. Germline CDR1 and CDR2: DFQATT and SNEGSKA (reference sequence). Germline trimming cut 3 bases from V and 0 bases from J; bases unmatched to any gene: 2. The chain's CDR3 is CSARTGNSGANVLTF. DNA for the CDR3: TGCAGTGCTAGGACAGGGAACTCTGGGGCCAACGTCCTGACTTTC.